Presented here are 20 T cell receptor beta chains from one specimen sequenced in a study of T-cell memory formation after mild COVID-19. TCRdb reprocessed the 5' RACE reads via MiXCR and lists one record per CDR3 protein. The sample contains roughly 150,000 distinct CDR3 sequences, around 15% of which appear only once. The sample taken for sequencing was PBMCs or a T cell subset sorted from them (not recorded which). These TCRs come from an adult woman who had mild COVID-19 (a few samples of this study predate the infection). Cell type and time point are not known.

In its sample, this clonotype ranks as medium-sized. The chain combines TRBV19 with TRBJ2-1; perhaps TRBD2 as D (6 bases). The CDR3 is made up of 13 amino acids. V lost 5 bases, J lost 6 bases, and 11 bases lay in between. CDR1 is LNHDA and CDR2 is SQIVND in the germline V gene (reference sequence). For the CDR3, the DNA is TGTGCCAGTAGTCTAGCGCCAGGCAATGAGCAGTTCTTC. Residues: CASSLAPGNEQFF.

This clonotype has only a few counts. This chain links TRBV7-9 with TRBJ2-3, with D uncertain. Trimming took off 3 bases at V and 6 bases at J, with 16 bases between the two ends. Germline loops: CDR1 SEHNR, CDR2 FQNEAQ (reference sequence). The CDR3 has 15 residues. The CDR3 DNA is TGTGCCAGCAGCTTTCTAATCAGTGGCGTGGATACGCAGTATTTT. It yields the protein CASSFLISGVDTQYF.

The chain employs TRBV2 and TRBJ2-1; D gene uncertain. The CDR3 covers 13 residues. V shed 1 base and J shed 8 bases, with 9 bases lying between them. CDR1 SNHLY and CDR2 FYNNEI come from the germline V gene. The DNA for the CDR3 is TGTGCCAGCAGTGAAGGTAGCTTCGATGAGCAGTTCTTC. Its protein product is CASSEGSFDEQFF. The full variable domain, with the rest looked up from reference TRBV2 and TRBJ2-1, is EPEVTQTPSHQVTQMGQEVILRCVPISNHLYFYWYRQILGQKVEFLVSFYNNEISEKSEIFDDQFSVERPDGSNFTLKIRSTKLEDSAMYFCASSEGSFDEQFFGPGTRLTVL.

A few counts support this clonotype. This chain joins TRBV5-1 and TRBJ2-1; 9 bases map to TRBD2. Germline V CDR1 and CDR2: SGHRS, YFSETQ. Trimming took 0 bases from V and 8 from J; bases not matched to a gene: 9. The CDR3 extends over 16 amino acids. The CDR3 DNA sequence: TGCGCCAGCAGCTTGGTTCTAGCGGGATCTCTTGATGAGCAGTTCTTC. It yields the protein CASSLVLAGSLDEQFF.

This clonotype was picked up a small number of times. The rearrangement joins TRBV4-2 to TRBJ2-1; D possibly corresponds to TRBD1 (6 bases). The CDR3 extends over 13 amino acids. Trimming left V 4 bases short and J 10 bases short, with 14 bases between. Germline V gene data show CDR1 as LGHNA and CDR2 as YNFKEQ. The CDR3 DNA sequence: TGTGCCAGCAGCCCGGGACATTCAGGGGAGCAGTTCTTC. Translating it yields CASSPGHSGEQFF.

There are a few counts of this clonotype. The chain recombines TRBV5-1 with TRBJ1-1; 10 nucleotides agree with TRBD1. The CDR3 length is 18 residues. CDR1 is SGHRS and CDR2 is YFSETQ in the germline V gene. V was clipped by 4 bases and J by 1 base; unmatched bases: 13. The CDR3: CASSPPGTGVIGNTEAFF. The CDR3 DNA follows: TGCGCCAGCAGCCCCCCCGGGACAGGGGTGATCGGGAACACTGAAGCTTTCTTT.

Ten or more counts support this clonotype. CDR3 coding DNA: TGTGCCAGCAGTCCGGCGGATAGCGGCGGGGAGACCCAGTACTTC. This translates into CASSPADSGGETQYF. The rearrangement joins TRBV12-3 or TRBV12-4 to TRBJ2-5, with a possible D match to TRBD2 (6 bases). The V end lost 5 bases, the J end lost 5 bases, and 18 bases lay between the germline ends. The CDR3 is made up of 15 amino acids.

The J gene is TRBJ2-7, the V gene TRBV7-6; D is unresolved. Germline V CDR1 and CDR2: SGHVS, FNYEAQ. The V end lost 4 bases, the J end lost 0 bases, and 13 bases lay between the germline ends. The CDR3 length is 15 residues. The CDR3 bases are TGTGCCAGCAGCTCCGATGGTGGCCCCTCCTACGAGCAGTACTTC. Amino acid sequence: CASSSDGGPSYEQYF.

This clonotype turned up a few times. The genes are TRBV19 and TRBJ2-6; 9 bases map to TRBD2. Germline lookup yields CDR1 LNHDA and CDR2 SQIVND (reference sequence). The CDR3 contains 18 residues. The J segment lost 0 bases and the V segment lost 5 bases, leaving 8 bases of the junction unmatched. The CDR3 DNA follows: TGTGCCAGTAGTTCCTTAGCGGGGGCCCTCTCTGGGGCCAACGTCCTGACTTTC. As protein: CASSSLAGALSGANVLTF.

This clonotype appeared a few times. CDR3 region: CASSLAYGQGSDTQYF. The CDR3 coding sequence is TGTGCCAGCAGCTTAGCGTATGGACAGGGCTCAGATACGCAGTATTTT. The genes are TRBV7-2 and TRBJ2-3, with 8 positions matching TRBD1. This CDR3 comprises 16 residues. Trimming removed 0 bases from V and 4 bases from J; junction bases left unmatched: 6. CDR1 and CDR2 (germline): SGHTA, FQGNSA.

The chain couples TRBV6-2 or TRBV6-3 to TRBJ1-1, with D possibly being TRBD1 (6 bases). Germline CDR1 reads MNHEY; CDR2 reads SVGEGT. V dropped 4 bases and J dropped 8 bases, with 20 bases sitting between them. The CDR3 contains 15 residues. CDR3 in amino acids: CASSSRIDRLPEAFF. The CDR3 bases are TGTGCCAGCAGTTCCAGAATCGACAGGCTGCCCGAAGCTTTCTTT.

V and J are TRBV7-2 and TRBJ2-1; 11 nucleotides agree with TRBD2. V was clipped by 2 bases and J by 5 bases; unmatched bases: 2. From germline, CDR1 is SGHTA and CDR2 FQGNSA. The CDR3 totals 15 residues. The CDR3 sequence: CASSLTSGSNNEQFF. CDR3 nucleotides: TGTGCCAGCAGCTTAACTAGCGGGAGCAACAATGAGCAGTTCTTC.

V is TRBV5-6 and J is TRBJ1-2; TRBD1 is a possible D gene (5 bases). This CDR3 has 14 amino acids. Germline-derived CDR1 and CDR2 are SGHDT and YYEEEE. The V and J ends lost 4 bases and 8 bases respectively, with 18 bases between them. CDR3 coding DNA: TGTGCCAGCAGCCCGGACGGGGCCCCGGGAGGCTACACCTTC. This gives the protein CASSPDGAPGGYTF.

This clonotype was seen a handful of times. The chain has TRBV7-9 and TRBJ2-4, with D possibly called TRBD1 or TRBD2 (5 bases each). This CDR3 region has 15 residues. The V end lost 5 bases, the J end lost 0 bases, and 11 bases lay between the germline ends. Per germline, CDR1 SEHNR and CDR2 FQNEAQ (reference sequence). CDR3 sequence (DNA): TGTGCCAGCAGCCAGGGACCACTAGCCAAAAACATTCAGTACTTC. Translating it yields CASSQGPLAKNIQYF.

The V gene is TRBV12-3 or TRBV12-4, the J gene TRBJ1-5; D possibly corresponds to TRBD1 (5 bases). The V end lost 2 bases, the J end lost 4 bases, and 9 bases lay between the germline ends. The CDR3 consists of 14 residues. The CDR3 loop reads CASSLRTTNQPQHF. DNA of the CDR3: TGTGCCAGCAGTTTAAGGACAACGAATCAGCCCCAGCATTTT.

This chain uses TRBV4-1 with TRBJ2-7, with no clear D. Germline V gene sequence: CDR1 MGHRA, CDR2 YSYEKL. The CDR3 covers 16 residues. V was cut by 0 bases and J by 0 bases, with 12 bases left in between. DNA for the CDR3: TGCGCCAGCAGCCAAGAGCCAGGACCGAGCTCCTACGAGCAGTACTTC. Encoded protein: CASSQEPGPSSYEQYF.

The chain links TRBV5-1 to TRBJ2-2, with D perhaps matching TRBD1 (5 bases). The germline V gene has CDR1 SGHRS and CDR2 YFSETQ. Trimming cost V 1 base and J 3 bases, with 22 bases left between them. CDR3 size: 19 residues. The CDR3: CASSLKGRVDYLDTGELFF. For the CDR3, the DNA is TGCGCCAGCAGCTTGAAGGGGCGCGTTGATTATTTGGACACCGGGGAGCTGTTTTTT. Complete variable domain (other parts from reference TRBV5-1 and TRBJ2-2): KAGVTQTPRYLIKTRGQQVTLSCSPISGHRSVSWYQQTPGQGLQFLFEYFSETQRNKGNFPGRFSGRQFSNSRSEMNVSTLELGDSALYLCASSLKGRVDYLDTGELFFGEGSRLTVL.

This chain links TRBV7-9 with TRBJ2-3, with 11 bases aligning to TRBD2. The V segment lost 5 bases and the J segment 4 bases; nucleotides outside the gene matches: 8. The germline V gene encodes CDR1 SEHNR and CDR2 FQNEAQ (reference sequence). This CDR3 comprises 16 residues. CDR3 in DNA: TGTGCCAGCAGCCCACCGACTAGCGGGATATCAGATACGCAGTATTTT. Protein sequence: CASSPPTSGISDTQYF.

This clonotype was counted a few times. The V and J genes are TRBV29-1 and TRBJ2-2; no clear D gene. Germline lookup yields CDR1 SQVTM and CDR2 ANQGSEA. V was cut by 4 bases and J by 2 bases, with 11 bases left in between. The CDR3 length is 14 residues. CDR3 loop: CSVVSAINTGELFF. The DNA of the CDR3 is TGCAGCGTTGTATCCGCCATTAACACCGGGGAGCTGTTTTTT.

This clonotype was seen a few times. The chain carries TRBV7-2 and TRBJ1-5; D gene uncertain. This CDR3 comprises 17 residues. Trimming took off 5 bases at V and 0 bases at J, with 17 bases between the two ends. Germline V lookup: CDR1 SGHTA, CDR2 FQGNSA. DNA for the CDR3: TGTGCCAGCAGCCCCGGGCTGATCCCTTATAGCAATCAGCCCCAGCATTTT. Residues: CASSPGLIPYSNQPQHF.